This T cell receptor beta chain was sequenced in a study of T cell responses to AZD1222 COVID-19 vaccine (TCRdb year 2021). Some background on the complete study: TCR sequencing covered over 230 trial participants: about 210 given two doses of AZD1222 and about 26 given two doses of MenACWY control vaccine. Trial participants were enrolled by age into 18-55, 56-69 and 70-plus year subgroups, with approximately 150, 28 and 58 TCR-sequenced participants respectively. Beyond this particular receptor, the publication reports: After two AZD1222 doses, spike-specific TCR breadth and depth were significantly higher than at day 0 and than in MenACWY recipients. Participants were mostly white British, with more females than males. The authors suggested clonal diversity may have been underestimated. Only 5 to 7 AZD1222 recipients were SARS-CoV-2 seropositive at baseline, limiting conclusions about previously exposed vaccinees. The whole spike protein was spanned by vaccine-associated CD4 TCRs, and dominant responses were seen in regions 160-218 and 743-854. Epitopes outside the regions mutated in the B.1.351 and B.1.1.7 variants were reportedly recognized by nearly half of the unique spike-specific TCRs. The 56-69-year group was small, and its depth increase did not reach significance, likely because of low power. No day 14 peak-response samples were available, so repertoires were characterized only after the peak T cell response.

About this clone: Its antigen is not yet known. Base qualities are not provided; no much larger clone lies one nucleotide away.

The CDR3 regions of human TCRbeta chains were subjected to immunosequencing. As for how the authors treated the data: Repertoire TCRs were matched against a reference library of SARS-CoV-2-specific TCRs generated with the MIRA antigen-specificity platform. Breadth meant the fraction of unique TCRs that were SARS-CoV-2-associated, whereas depth meant the fraction of total T cells that were SARS-CoV-2-associated. Using the MIRA data, each spike-specific TCR was assigned both to the spike region to which the TCR was reactive and to a CD4 or CD8 class. Log10-transformed breadth and depth values were compared by one-way ANOVA with Sidak's multiple comparisons tests. In TCRdb, the immuneACCESS table is reduced to in-frame sequences with V and J assigned. These tables do not hold every clone; where another copy was compared, an unresolved V gene accounts for under half, and the others remain unexplained. The DNA was the basis for D and trimming; V, J and clone size are from that table. This sample holds about 100,000 clones; around 87% were observed only once. 3.5% to 4.5% of the sample rests with the top ten.

Trimming removed 4 bases from V and 3 bases from J; the gene matches leave 2 bases unexplained. Inclusive of the bounding cysteine and phenylalanine, the CDR3 is 16 residues long. CDR3 DNA only is kept here, 48 bases in frame from base 1. Via the germline V gene, CDR1 is MGHRA and CDR2 YSYEKL. Per the publication, the time point label means: baseline before first vaccination. This specimen's treatment or condition label, interpreted: meningococcal conjugate vaccine given as trial control. Vaccinee samples came from UK trials COV001 and COV002, including a single-blind randomized controlled phase 2/3 trial of AZD1222 (ChAdOx1 nCoV-19) in healthy adults. For TCRbeta chain sequencing, PBMC samples from trial participants were taken at day 0 and at day 28 after the second dose.

This material consisted of peripheral blood, taken on day 0 of MenACWY control vaccination. The receptor chain draws on TRBV4-1 and TRBJ2-2; 13 bases in the junction line up with TRBD2. This receptor was obtained from an adult in good health. The CDR3 in this case is CASSPGLAGDTGELFF. The DNA sequence reads TGCGCCAGCAGCCCCGGACTAGCGGGAGACACCGGGGAGCTGTTTTTT.